The clone carrying this T cell receptor beta chain was counted ten times or more. Its target is not known. Germline CDR1 DFQATT, CDR2 SNEGSKA (reference sequence). The CDR3 runs to 15 residues. V was shortened by 5 bases and J by 0 bases, with 14 bases between the two germline ends. Hyperthyroidism in these 18- to 65-year-old patients was newly diagnosed, lasting under 2 months. Beta-chain TCR CDR3 regions were amplified from RNA transcripts. HTBI primers were employed in first-round RT-PCR, then a second-round multiplex PCR followed. TCRdb reanalysed the multiplex PCR reads using MiXCR and keeps one entry per CDR3 protein. The sample lists around 1,000,000 distinct CDR3 sequences, about 40% seen once, with 8.5% to 14% in the top ten. This sample is drawn from a study of Graves' ophthalmopathy and Graves' hyperthyroidism. Study results and limitations: Blood also held most thyroid clonotypes expanded above 0.001 frequency. The model predicted ophthalmopathy progression with 60% to 71% sensitivity and approximately 72% specificity.

This clonotype was sampled from an adult man with Graves' hyperthyroidism. This chain joins TRBV20-1 and TRBJ1-3, with D uncertain. Source material: peripheral blood or thyroid tissue (not recorded which). CDR3 sequence: CSASSVEDSGNTIYF. CDR3 in DNA: TGCAGTGCTTCCTCGGTGGAGGACTCTGGAAACACCATATATTTT.